Below are 19 T cell receptor beta chains sequenced from a single sample in a study of beta chain features in type 1 diabetes. General study results and limits: When Type 1 diabetes patients were examined, their TCRB CDR3s proved moderately but significantly shorter in all four CD4+ subsets.

The sequenced template was cDNA made from the entire isolated RNA. Assay used: immunoSEQ multiplex PCR; TCRdb lists only in-frame clones, some missing. The sample contains about 650,000 clones, under 15% of which appear only once. No antigen has been assigned to these receptors. Sequenced sample: naive CD4+ T cells from blood. Source of these receptors: a young man with type 1 diabetes.

This clone was observed a handful of times. V is TRBV4-2 and J is TRBJ1-5, with unresolved D. Germline CDR1 reads LGHNA; CDR2 reads YNFKEQ. The CDR3 covers 13 residues. Trimming pared 1 base from V and 7 bases from J, leaving 8 bases between. In DNA, the CDR3 is TGTGCCAGCAGCCAAGGGCCGAGACAGCCCCAGCATTTT. This gives the protein CASSQGPRQPQHF.

To note about this clone: Other DNA sequences in this sample translate to the same CDR3. The chain employs TRBV28 and TRBJ1-2; D not certain. This CDR3 comprises 12 residues. Germline values: CDR1 MDHEN, CDR2 SYDVKM. The V end was cut by 2 bases, the J end by 1 base, with 2 bases between. The CDR3 here is CASSLVNYGYTF. The CDR3 region has the DNA TGTGCCAGCAGTTTAGTTAACTATGGCTACACCTTC.

This clone was seen more than once but under ten times. The chain uses TRBV5-1 and TRBJ1-1; D gene unclear. The CDR3 has 14 residues. Trimming took off 4 bases at V and 0 bases at J, with 10 bases between the two ends. In germline, CDR1 is SGHRS, CDR2 YFSETQ. The CDR3 sequence is CASSAGNMNTEAFF. The CDR3 DNA reads as TGCGCCAGCAGCGCGGGAAATATGAACACTGAAGCTTTCTTT.

Here the CDR3 DNA reads TGTGCCAGTACCACTCTAGCGGAGAACACCGGGGAGCTGTTTTTT. Its protein is CASTTLAENTGELFF. The chain has TRBV19 and TRBJ2-2; 7 positions match TRBD2. This CDR3 is 15 amino acids long. The trim removed 7 bases at V and 1 base at J, leaving 6 bases unmatched. Germline V gene lookup returns CDR1 LNHDA and CDR2 SQIVND (reference sequence).

This chain links TRBV28 with TRBJ1-6; tentative D call: TRBD1 (6 bases). CDR1 is MDHEN, CDR2 SYDVKM, per germline. CDR3 length: 16 residues. Deletions cut 4 bases from V and 1 base from J, with 11 bases between. The CDR3 DNA follows: TGTGCCAGCAGTTACTTCAGGGGTTCCTATAATTCACCCCTCCACTTT. Translation gives CASSYFRGSYNSPLHF. Drawing the rest from reference TRBV28 and TRBJ1-6, the complete variable domain is DVKVTQSSRYLVKRTGEKVFLECVQDMDHENMFWYRQDPGLGLRLIYFSYDVKMKEKGDIPEGYSVSREKKERFSLILESASTNQTSMYLCASSYFRGSYNSPLHFGNGTRLTVT.

In this sample, this clone turned up once. The V gene is TRBV5-1, the J gene TRBJ1-2; maybe TRBD1 (6 bases). Trimming took off 4 bases at V and 2 bases at J, with 15 bases between the two ends. The CDR3 contains 15 residues. The germline CDR1 and CDR2 sequences are SGHRS and YFSETQ. CDR3 residues: CASSPKQGINYGYTF. CDR3 DNA: TGCGCCAGCAGCCCGAAGCAGGGGATCAACTATGGCTACACCTTC.

The chain has TRBV7-2 and TRBJ1-6; D call uncertain. Trimming took off 3 bases at V and 0 bases at J, with 6 bases between the two ends. CDR3 length: 15 residues. Germline V gene data show CDR1 as SGHTA and CDR2 as FQGNSA. The CDR3 sequence: CASSFEGSYNSPLHF. CDR3 nucleotide sequence: TGTGCCAGCAGCTTTGAAGGCTCCTATAATTCACCCCTCCACTTT.

J is TRBJ2-6 and V is TRBV4-3; no clear D gene. Germline V CDR1 and CDR2: LGHNA, YSLEER. V lost 2 bases to trimming and J lost 0 bases, with 8 bases between them. CDR3 length: 16 residues. CDR3 loop: CASSQNWISGANVLTF. CDR3 bases: TGCGCCAGCAGCCAAAATTGGATCTCTGGGGCCAACGTCCTGACTTTC.

V usage is TRBV27 and J usage is TRBJ2-4; TRBD2 is a possible D gene (7 bases). V lost 2 bases, J lost 6 bases, and 23 bases lay in between. CDR1 is MNHEY and CDR2 is SMNVEV in the germline V gene (reference sequence). The CDR3 runs to 18 residues. The CDR3 protein is CASSLRSSPGGALNIQYF. CDR3 DNA: TGTGCCAGCAGTTTACGCTCGTCCCCGGGGGGCGCATTAAACATTCAGTACTTC.

The V and J genes are TRBV7-9 and TRBJ2-7; 7 bases agree with TRBD1. This CDR3 region has 14 residues. Germline V gene sequence: CDR1 SEHNR, CDR2 FQNEAQ (reference sequence). After removal of 5 bases from V and 8 bases from J, the junction contained 12 bases not matched to a gene. CDR3 DNA: TGTGCCAGCAGCCCCCCGGGACAGAGTGCTAAGCAGTACTTC. As protein: CASSPPGQSAKQYF.

This clone was seen a handful of times. The chain recombines TRBV7-6 with TRBJ2-2; D is uncertain. The CDR3 totals 11 residues. Trimming shortened V by 6 bases and J by 9 bases, and 8 bases separated the two germline ends. Per germline, CDR1 SGHVS and CDR2 FNYEAQ. CDR3 in amino acids: CASSRSRELFF. CDR3 coding DNA: TGTGCCAGCAGTCGCTCTAGGGAGCTGTTTTTT. Looking up the rest from reference TRBV7-6 and TRBJ2-2 gives the full variable domain: GAGVSQSPRYKVTKRGQDVALRCDPISGHVSLYWYRQALGQGPEFLTYFNYEAQQDKSGLPNDRFSAERPEGSISTLTIQRTEQRDSAMYRCASSRSRELFFGEGSRLTVL.

This clone occurred a few times. The chain uses TRBV18 and TRBJ1-2; 7 bases match TRBD1. In germline, CDR1 is KGHSH, CDR2 LQKENI. The CDR3 length is 13 residues. Trimming removed 6 bases from V and 7 bases from J; junction bases left unmatched: 8. Here the CDR3 reads CASSPRDRAGYTF. The CDR3 DNA sequence: TGTGCCAGCTCTCCTCGAGACAGGGCTGGCTACACCTTC.

This clone was observed a handful of times. The rearrangement links TRBV2 to TRBJ1-2; a weak D match, TRBD1 (5 bases). CDR3 size: 15 residues. The germline V and J ends were trimmed by 0 bases and 6 bases, with 14 bases remaining between them. Germline V CDR1 and CDR2: SNHLY, FYNNEI. As DNA, the CDR3 is TGTGCCAGCAGTGAAGCGAGGCAGGGAATACATGGCTACACCTTC. This translates into CASSEARQGIHGYTF.

This clone turned up a few times. This sequence joins TRBV20-1 and TRBJ1-2; D might be TRBD1 (5 bases). The germline V and J ends were trimmed by 4 bases and 4 bases, with 7 bases remaining between them. There are 11 residues in the CDR3. CDR1 and CDR2 from the germline V gene are DFQATT and SNEGSKA (reference sequence). The DNA for the CDR3 is TGCAGTGCTACCGACAGCTATGGCTACACCTTC. Translated, it gives CSATDSYGYTF.

The chain uses TRBV5-1 and TRBJ2-3, with unresolved D. The germline V gene has CDR1 SGHRS and CDR2 YFSETQ. The CDR3 is 16 residues long. Trimming removed 4 bases from V and 0 bases from J, with 15 bases in between. The CDR3 DNA sequence: TGCGCCAGCAGCCATGGACGTCTATCTAGCACAGATACGCAGTATTTT. It specifies CASSHGRLSSTDTQYF.

The V gene is TRBV28, the J gene TRBJ1-5; 12 nucleotides line up with TRBD1. Germline V gene data show CDR1 as MDHEN and CDR2 as SYDVKM. CDR3 length: 15 residues. V lost 8 bases and J lost 0; bases outside the gene matches: 2. The CDR3 DNA is TGTGCCAGCGGGACAGGGGGCTTTAGCAATCAGCCCCAGCATTTT. Its protein product is CASGTGGFSNQPQHF.

The chain is built from TRBV6-5 and TRBJ1-4; 10 positions match TRBD1. J was trimmed by 5 bases and V by 2 bases; bases with no gene match: 5. The germline gives CDR1 MNHEY, CDR2 SVGAGI. CDR3 length equals 16 residues. Here the CDR3 reads CASSYRQGARNEKLFF. DNA of the CDR3: TGTGCCAGCAGTTACCGACAGGGGGCGAGGAATGAAAAACTGTTTTTT.

This rearrangement joins TRBV4-3 to TRBJ1-5, with 11 bases lining up with TRBD1. The CDR3 spans 16 residues. Germline V CDR1 and CDR2: LGHNA, YSLEER. Trimming removed 1 base from V and 1 base from J; junction bases left unmatched: 0. CDR3 sequence reads: CASSQGTGGSNQPQHF. Here the CDR3 DNA reads TGCGCCAGCAGCCAAGGGACAGGGGGCAGCAATCAGCCCCAGCATTTT.

The chain combines TRBV7-3 with TRBJ1-2; TRBD1 matches at 10 bases. The CDR3 spans 13 residues. V shed 5 bases and J 8 bases; nucleotides not matched to a gene: 5. Germline-derived CDR1 and CDR2 are SGHTA and FQGTGA. As DNA, the CDR3 is TGTGCCAGCAGCCCGACAGGGGGCTGGGGCTACACCTTC. Translated, it gives CASSPTGGWGYTF.